This TCR beta chain was profiled in a study of CD8+CD57+ T cells in acquired aplastic anemia. Before being chosen for sequencing, patients had shown CD8+CD57+ cell expansion by flow cytometry. Prior therapy had not been administered to any patient at the time of blood sampling. Notes on the study in general: A significant difference in CD8+ Simpson's diversity between patients and controls was not found.

The sample holds many counts of this clonotype. Its target is unknown. The CDR3 is 13 residues long. CDR1 ENHRY and CDR2 SYGVKD come from the germline V gene. After removal of 10 bases from V and 4 bases from J, the junction contained 9 bases not matched to a gene. Researchers used genomic DNA as the template to profile TCR beta VDJ and CDR3. Using its own MiXCR run on the reads, TCRdb lists one record per CDR3 protein. The data show around 430,000 distinct CDR3 sequences, over 25% seen once. Sequenced sample: sorted CD4+, CD8+, or CD8+CD57+ T cells (not recorded which) from PBMCs. The chain links TRBV10-3 to TRBJ2-5; 7 bases agree with TRBD1. This clonotype was sampled from a human donor with aplastic anemia. This CDR3 reads CATGDSLGETQYF. DNA for the CDR3: TGTGCCACCGGGGACAGCTTGGGAGAGACCCAGTACTTC.